This T cell receptor beta chain comes out of a study of shared clonotypes between healthy human individuals (dated by TCRdb to 2019 to 2021). For context, the study as a whole: A few men and a couple of women, aged 18 to 49 years, made up the cohort. For each donor, three plates each were used for CD4 naive and CD4 memory, two plates were used for CD8 naive, and one plate was used for CD8 memory. The study deeply sequenced blood TCR repertoires of about 5 healthy adults to estimate repertoire size and the extent of clonotype sharing between individuals. Different laboratories and diverse techniques were used to prepare libraries and sequence TCR repertoires, to increase sequencing depth and limit assay-specific biases. Between about 0.8 and 9 billion PBMCs per donor were obtained by leukapheresis.

With regard to this clone: Its antigen is not yet known. No base quality information exists; no much larger clone differs at one position.

The donors were healthy, HIV-negative adults with no recently reported acute infections or vaccinations. All donors were Caucasian adults living in Nashville, Tennessee, USA. CD4+ T cells were enriched by magnetic negative selection, after which naive cells were positively selected on CD45RA and the negative fraction was taken as the memory subset. Blood was obtained by leukapheresis, after which PBMCs were separated by Ficoll-Histopaque density gradient centrifugation and cryopreserved in liquid nitrogen vapor phase. Analytical flow cytometry was used to check the purity and quantity of every magnetically sorted T cell population. Genomic DNA was isolated from each sorted fraction and quantified by UV absorbance on a Nanodrop 2000c. V is clipped by 2 bases and J by 3 bases, and the sequence between their germline boundaries is 11 bases long. CDR1 and CDR2 are read off the germline V gene as SGHVS and FNYEAQ. The CDR3 has 15 amino acids, counting the end cysteine and phenylalanine. The entry retains the CDR3 DNA only, 45 bases that are in frame from base 1.

Using the deep immunoSEQ assay, multiplex PCR amplified TCR CDR3 regions from genomic DNA. Extracted genomic DNA from each cell subset was spread evenly across all wells of several immunoSEQ 96-well plates, with each plate serving as a replicate. Each replicate PCR for sorted subsets received 200 ng genomic DNA, equal to about 30,000 T cell genomes. The purified libraries were quantified using a Qubit 3.0 fluorometer, sized with a Bioanalyzer 2100, and then quantified again using the KAPA Library Quantification kit. A separate single-read 150-cycle Illumina NextSeq 550 flow cell was used to sequence each immunoSEQ 96-well plate. As for the authors' bioinformatics: Because only junctional sequences without quality scores were contained in the immunoSEQ output, filtering matching that applied to full-length reads could not be performed. Sequences were annotated with PyIR, a Python wrapper for IgBLAST v1.9, using IMGT germline references to assign V/J genes and CDR3. Reads were filtered out if the reads had weak V/J assignments (E-value above 1e-6), no CDR3, stop codons, out-of-frame junctions, or ambiguous translated residues. A V3J clonotype was defined by an identical inferred V gene, J gene, and CDR3 amino acid sequence. Percentage overlap between repertoires was calculated by dividing the number of shared unique clonotypes by the size of the smaller repertoire. Richness of each repertoire was evaluated using RTK rarefaction, the Chao1 estimator, and Recon v2.1 estimates of unobserved clonotypes. For all TCRbeta clonotypes obtained by the gDNA method from several donors, generation probabilities were computed with OLGA. The table was pulled from immuneACCESS by TCRdb, which kept in-frame rearrangements only. Such tables lose some clones; where checked, under half of the loss comes from unresolved V genes, and the rest has no known cause. The V and J calls and clone size come from that table; D and trimming were worked out from the DNA. In all, the sample holds about 1.5 million clones, and roughly 96% of those were seen once. Together, the top ten hold 0.95% to 1.5% of the sample.

Overall study results and their limits: Larger estimated clonotype richness was generally found for naive subsets than for memory subsets. When a few donors were compared, the shared fraction of clonotypes was roughly 5% for naive CD4, roughly 3.4% for naive CD8, roughly 2.3% for memory CD4, and around 0.37% for memory CD8. Based on pairwise subsampling, the degree of clonotype sharing among donors was expected to be affected by sequencing depth. Clonotypes shared by all four sorted-subset donors showed higher generation probabilities than non-shared clonotypes. Because the study included a small number of donors, the genetic and exposure-history diversity represented was limited. Only blood was sampled, and tissue TCR repertoires likely differ from those in blood. Even with the large sequencing depth, rarefaction of the sorted-subset datasets indicated that sequencing was incomplete.

This sequence originates from a man under 40 in good health. Sequencing was carried out using naive CD4+ T cells sorted from blood. This specimen's cell subset or site label, per the study, means: CD45RA+ positively selected. The chain employs TRBV7-6 and TRBJ1-5, with the D gene call left open. This receptor has the CDR3 CASSLFGPVNQPQHF. The bases are TGTGCCAGCAGCTTATTTGGGCCAGTCAATCAGCCCCAGCATTTT.